The 17 T cell receptor beta chains in this list originate from one sample, sequenced in a study of control samples from healthy donors and cancer patients (dated by TCRdb to about 2020). Library generation was performed with the immunoSEQ multiplex PCR assay. What TCRdb holds here is the immuneACCESS table cut down to in-frame rearrangements. Part of the clones is not present; checked against another copy, under half of the missing clones reflect an unresolved V gene, and the others are unexplained. The sample table lists about 230,000 clones, approximately 80% of them with a count of one. The ten top clones hold 10% to 15% of the sample. The source material was PBMCs. The receptors here all came from an older woman with lung cancer.

The chain has TRBV7-9 and TRBJ1-4; D is undetermined. There are 15 residues in the CDR3. V was trimmed by 5 bases and J by 3 bases, leaving 13 bases between them. CDR1 is SEHNR, CDR2 FQNEAQ, per germline (reference sequence). CDR3 region: CASSPARGANEKLFF. CDR3 sequence (DNA): TGTGCCAGCAGCCCAGCGCGGGGAGCTAATGAAAAACTGTTTTTT.

The chain couples TRBV28 to TRBJ2-7; D is ambiguous. CDR1 MDHEN and CDR2 SYDVKM come from the germline V gene. The CDR3 consists of 15 residues. V gave up 5 bases and J gave up 5 bases, with 19 bases separating them. The CDR3 here is CASSIPQGLTHEQYF. The CDR3 bases are TGTGCCAGCAGTATCCCTCAAGGGCTAACCCACGAGCAGTACTTC.

This chain joins TRBV19 and TRBJ2-3; TRBD2 matches at 7 bases. Trimming at V came to 3 bases and at J to 6 bases, leaving 3 bases not matched to a gene. The CDR3 has 13 amino acids. Germline assignment: CDR1 LNHDA and CDR2 SQIVND (reference sequence). The CDR3 spells CASSMGGPDTQYF. The DNA of the CDR3 is TGTGCCAGTAGTATGGGAGGGCCGGATACGCAGTATTTT.

J is TRBJ1-5 and V is TRBV10-2; tentatively, D is TRBD1 (6 bases). This CDR3 is built from 13 residues. Trimming removed 3 bases from V and 7 bases from J, with 10 bases in between. Germline lookup yields CDR1 WSHSY and CDR2 SAAADI. In nucleotides, the CDR3 is TGCGCCAGCAGTGACTACAGGGACCAGCCCCAGCATTTT. This codes for CASSDYRDQPQHF.

The count of this clone is one. V gene TRBV5-1 combines with J gene TRBJ1-2; 8 positions match TRBD1. Germline lookup yields CDR1 SGHRS and CDR2 YFSETQ. This CDR3 spans 14 amino acids. Germline trimming cut 2 bases from V and 1 base from J; bases unmatched to any gene: 1. CDR3 in DNA: TGCGCCAGCAGCTTCGGACAGGGTAACTATGGCTACACCTTC. As protein: CASSFGQGNYGYTF. Full variable domain (missing parts from reference TRBV5-1 and TRBJ1-2): KAGVTQTPRYLIKTRGQQVTLSCSPISGHRSVSWYQQTPGQGLQFLFEYFSETQRNKGNFPGRFSGRQFSNSRSEMNVSTLELGDSALYLCASSFGQGNYGYTFGSGTRLTVV.

The chain combines TRBV6-5 with TRBJ1-2, with D possibly being TRBD1 (5 bases). The V end was cut by 6 bases, the J end by 4 bases, with 12 bases between. CDR1 and CDR2 from the germline V gene are MNHEY and SVGAGI. CDR3 length equals 13 residues. The CDR3 region has the DNA TGTGCCAGCAGGATGGGGGGGACCTATGGCTACACCTTC. Its translation: CASRMGGTYGYTF.

The chain links TRBV19 to TRBJ1-2, with 9 bases matching TRBD1. The V gene's germline CDR1 is LNHDA and CDR2 SQIVND (reference sequence). The junction had 5 bases not matched to a gene; V was cut back by 4 bases and J by 8 bases. The CDR3 is made up of 13 amino acids. The CDR3 protein is CASSTGQGRGYTF. As DNA, the CDR3 is TGTGCCAGTAGTACCGGACAGGGGAGGGGCTACACCTTC.

The genes are TRBV5-6 and TRBJ2-2; D call uncertain. Germline V lookup: CDR1 SGHDT, CDR2 YYEEEE. Trimming took 4 bases from V and 6 from J, leaving 16 bases between them. CDR3 length equals 15 residues. For the CDR3, the DNA is TGTGCCAGCAGCCCCCTTCGTCTTGCGGCCGGGGAGCTGTTTTTT. This codes for CASSPLRLAAGELFF.

The rearrangement links TRBV2 to TRBJ1-1, with D possibly being TRBD1 (5 bases). Trimming took off 3 bases at V and 0 bases at J, with 14 bases between the two ends. The CDR3 spans 16 residues. CDR1 and CDR2 (germline): SNHLY, FYNNEI. The CDR3 here is CASSDSGSGMNTEAFF. The CDR3 DNA reads TGTGCCAGCAGTGATTCAGGGAGCGGCATGAACACTGAAGCTTTCTTT.

This chain links TRBV7-3 with TRBJ1-1; 7 nucleotides line up with TRBD1. The CDR3 runs 14 residues. V dropped 2 bases and J dropped 8; count of bases not matched to a gene: 8. Germline assignment: CDR1 SGHTA and CDR2 FQGTGA. CDR3 in amino acids: CASSLGGDSNEAFF. DNA of the CDR3: TGTGCCAGCAGCTTAGGGGGGGACAGCAACGAAGCTTTCTTT.

By share, this clone ranks as medium-sized. The CDR3 region is CASSPLVGSGSADTQYF. DNA of the CDR3: TGTGCCAGCAGCCCTCTGGTTGGTAGCGGGAGCGCAGATACGCAGTATTTT. The gene calls are TRBV7-9 and TRBJ2-3; 9 bases line up with TRBD2. This CDR3 contains 17 residues. Looked up from germline, CDR1 is SEHNR and CDR2 is FQNEAQ (reference sequence). The V segment lost 5 bases and the J segment 4 bases; nucleotides outside the gene matches: 13.

This clone was seen only a few times. CDR3 amino acids: CASSQGLAEYNEQFF. CDR3 nucleotides: TGTGCCAGCAGCCAAGGACTAGCGGAATACAATGAGCAGTTCTTC. The chain employs TRBV14 and TRBJ2-1; 9 bases map to TRBD2. Germline V CDR1 and CDR2: SGHDN, FVKESK. There are 15 residues in the CDR3. The trim removed 1 base at V and 4 bases at J, leaving 2 bases unmatched. The full variable domain, completed using reference TRBV14 and TRBJ2-1, is EAGVTQFPSHSVIEKGQTVTLRCDPISGHDNLYWYRRVMGKEIKFLLHFVKESKQDESGMPNNRFLAERTGGTYSTLKVQPAELEDSGVYFCASSQGLAEYNEQFFGPGTRLTVL.

The chain couples TRBV7-3 to TRBJ2-3; D gene ambiguous. V was cut by 4 bases and J by 5 bases, with 10 bases left in between. The CDR3 is made up of 13 amino acids. Germline assignment: CDR1 SGHTA and CDR2 FQGTGA. CDR3 loop: CASSSLGQDTQYF. CDR3 nucleotides: TGTGCCAGCAGCTCGCTTGGGCAAGATACGCAGTATTTT. Using reference TRBV7-3 and TRBJ2-3 for the parts outside the CDR3, the full variable domain is GAGVSQTPSNKVTEKGKYVELRCDPISGHTALYWYRQSLGQGPEFLIYFQGTGAADDSGLPNDRFFAVRPEGSVSTLKIQRTERGDSAVYLCASSSLGQDTQYFGPGTRLTVL.

V gene TRBV18 combines with J gene TRBJ2-1; TRBD2 matches 14 bases. V lost 7 bases, J lost 8 bases, and 4 bases stayed unmatched. Germline V gives CDR1 KGHSH, CDR2 LQKENI. The CDR3 sequence is 14 residues long. The CDR3 DNA sequence: TGTGCCAGCTTTACGACTAGCGGGGGGGATGAGCAGTTCTTC. Translated, it gives CASFTTSGGDEQFF.

This sequence joins TRBV7-3 and TRBJ2-3, with 9 bases lining up with TRBD2. The ends lost 2 bases at V and 6 bases at J; junction bases unmatched: 6. The CDR3 runs to 15 residues. Germline assignment: CDR1 SGHTA and CDR2 FQGTGA. The CDR3 DNA reads TGTGCCAGCAGCTTACAGGCTAGCGGGGTGGATACGCAGTATTTT. Its protein is CASSLQASGVDTQYF.

This clone was counted once. A junction end diverges from the germline sequence, so it may reflect a read error. CDR3 sequence (DNA): TGTGCCAGCAGTTCCCAAAGTTCAGAAGTTGCGTCGCACTTC. Amino acids: CASSSQSSEVASHF. The chain is built from TRBV28 and TRBJ2-7, with D uncertain. Germline values: CDR1 MDHEN, CDR2 SYDVKM. The CDR3 spans 14 residues.

The V gene is TRBV7-2, the J gene TRBJ1-5; D is possibly TRBD1 (5 bases). The germline V and J ends were trimmed by 2 bases and 5 bases, with 16 bases remaining between them. Germline V CDR1 and CDR2: SGHTA, FQGNSA. CDR3 length: 16 amino acids. In DNA, the CDR3 is TGTGCCAGCAGCTTAAATCTAGTGGCAGGGCATCAGCCCCAGCATTTT. It specifies CASSLNLVAGHQPQHF.